This T cell receptor beta chain is drawn from a study of radiation and T cells in renal cell carcinoma. Study-wide results and caveats: In blood, top tumor clones expanded by 2 weeks, shrinking by 4. Without pretreatment biopsies, baseline tumor clonotype presence was undetermined.

Time point: blood 2 weeks post-SBRT. Indicated treatment: 15 Gy SBRT to primary tumor, nephrectomy 4 weeks later. The tumor was a clear cell renal cell carcinoma. Of note for this clone: Its antigen is not known.

Method: immunoSEQ multiplex PCR; TCRdb's copy keeps in-frame clones and lacks some. The sample includes 100,000 to 150,000 clones, 81% of them seen just once. The TCR comes from a man between 45 and 60 years old with renal cell carcinoma. Sample: blood, taken from a patient whose treatment included radiotherapy and nephrectomy.

CDR3 coding DNA: TGTGCCAGCAGCTTAGTGGGCGGGGGATCCTACAATGAGCAGTTCTTC. This sequence encodes CASSLVGGGSYNEQFF. V and J are TRBV7-3 and TRBJ2-1, with 7 positions matching TRBD2. The CDR3 is 16 residues long. CDR1 and CDR2 (germline): SGHTA, FQGTGA. V dropped 2 bases and J dropped 1; count of bases not matched to a gene: 5.